This TCR beta chain was recovered during a study of control samples from healthy donors and cancer patients. The CDR3 is made up of 16 amino acids. V lost 5 bases to trimming and J lost 6 bases; unmatched junction nucleotides: 10. Looked up from germline, CDR1 is SEHNR and CDR2 is FQNEAQ (reference sequence). The data were produced by immunoSEQ multiplex PCR, yet TCRdb's version contains in-frame clones alone and is incomplete. Among around 150,000 clones listed, about 94% were seen once. The specimen sequenced was blood. The source of this sequence is a woman aged 40 to 50 in good health. The V call is TRBV7-9, the J call TRBJ2-1, with 10 nucleotides matching TRBD2. The CDR3 sequence: CASSRGGLAVFNEQFF. In nucleotides, the CDR3 is TGTGCCAGCAGCCGCGGTGGACTAGCGGTGTTCAATGAGCAGTTCTTC.